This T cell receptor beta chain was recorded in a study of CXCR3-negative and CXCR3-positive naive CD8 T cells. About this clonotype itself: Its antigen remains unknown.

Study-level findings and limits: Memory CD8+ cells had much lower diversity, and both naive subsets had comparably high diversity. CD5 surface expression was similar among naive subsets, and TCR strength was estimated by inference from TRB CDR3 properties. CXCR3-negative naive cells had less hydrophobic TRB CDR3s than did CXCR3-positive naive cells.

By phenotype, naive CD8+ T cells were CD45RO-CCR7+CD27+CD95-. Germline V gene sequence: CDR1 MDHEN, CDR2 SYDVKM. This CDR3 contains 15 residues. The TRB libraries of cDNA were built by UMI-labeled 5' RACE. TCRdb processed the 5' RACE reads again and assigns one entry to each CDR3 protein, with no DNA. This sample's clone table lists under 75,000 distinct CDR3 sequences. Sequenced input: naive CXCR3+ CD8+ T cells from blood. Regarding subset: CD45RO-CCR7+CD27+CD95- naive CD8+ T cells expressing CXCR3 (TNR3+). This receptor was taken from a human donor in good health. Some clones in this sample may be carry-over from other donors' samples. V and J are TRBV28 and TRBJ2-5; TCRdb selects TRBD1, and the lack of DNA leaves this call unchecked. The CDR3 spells CASSAGQVGGETQYF.